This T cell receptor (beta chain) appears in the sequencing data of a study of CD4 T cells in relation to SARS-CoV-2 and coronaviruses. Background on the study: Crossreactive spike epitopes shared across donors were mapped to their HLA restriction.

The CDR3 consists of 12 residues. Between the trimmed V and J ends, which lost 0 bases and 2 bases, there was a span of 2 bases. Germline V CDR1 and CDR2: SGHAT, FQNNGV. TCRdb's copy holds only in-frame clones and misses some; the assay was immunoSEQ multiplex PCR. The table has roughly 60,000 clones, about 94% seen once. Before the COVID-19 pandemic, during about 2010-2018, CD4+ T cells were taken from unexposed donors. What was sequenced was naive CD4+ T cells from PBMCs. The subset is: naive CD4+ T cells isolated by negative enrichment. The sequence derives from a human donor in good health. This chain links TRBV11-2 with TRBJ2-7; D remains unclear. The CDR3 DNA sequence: TGTGCCAGCAGCTTAGAGGCCTACGAGCAGTACTTC. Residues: CASSLEAYEQYF.